This TCR beta chain was captured in a study of molecular identifiers for immune sequencing clone quantification. Deletions cut 6 bases from V and 3 bases from J, with 14 bases between. CDR1 is DFQATT and CDR2 is SNEGSKA in the germline V gene (reference sequence). The CDR3 is 13 amino acids. This clonotype was picked up a small number of times. Each CDR3 protein is one row after TCRdb ran MiXCR on the PCR reads. This sample has about half a million distinct CDR3 sequences; about a fifth occur once, and the top ten carry under 0.85%. This TCR derives from a human donor in good health. Some libraries in this study had Jurkat cell RNA spiked in. Source material: naive CD8+ T cells from blood, with Jurkat cell RNA spiked in. Described subset: FACS-sorted CD8+CD4-CCR7+CD45RA+ naive T cells. The rearrangement links TRBV20-1 to TRBJ1-2; tentative D call: TRBD1 (6 bases). The CDR3 loop is CSAKGGDDYGYTF. CDR3 nucleotides: TGCAGTGCCAAGGGGGGGGACGACTATGGCTACACCTTC.